Following are 28 T cell receptor beta chains from one sample sequenced in a study of tumor T cells in aggressive B-cell lymphoma. Here immunoSEQ multiplex PCR was the method, and the copy in TCRdb shows in-frame clones only, minus some. This sample has under 5,000 clones, with 91% found just once. The sample was tumor tissue. The receptors were sampled from an adult with diffuse large B cell lymphoma.

The chain carries TRBV2 and TRBJ1-5; the D gene is possibly TRBD1 (5 bases). Germline V CDR1 and CDR2: SNHLY, FYNNEI. This CDR3 comprises 13 residues. V was cut by 6 bases and J by 4 bases, with 10 bases left in between. CDR3 region: CASRREGNQPQHF. In nucleotides, the CDR3 is TGTGCCAGCAGGAGGGAGGGGAATCAGCCCCAGCATTTT.

The gene calls are TRBV5-1 and TRBJ2-2; 10 nucleotides align to TRBD2. The CDR3 runs 15 residues. CDR1 is SGHRS and CDR2 is YFSETQ in the germline V gene. V was pared by 7 bases and J by 5 bases, with 8 bases of the junction left unmatched. CDR3 region: CASGPSGSWTGELFF. The CDR3 DNA follows: TGCGCCAGCGGGCCTAGCGGGAGTTGGACCGGGGAGCTGTTTTTT.

The rearrangement links TRBV5-1 to TRBJ2-1; 12 bases agree with TRBD2. The trim removed 0 bases at V and 8 bases at J, leaving 3 bases unmatched. Germline loops: CDR1 SGHRS, CDR2 YFSETQ. The CDR3 covers 15 residues. The CDR3 loop is CASSLAGTSGHEQFF. CDR3 sequence (DNA): TGCGCCAGCAGCTTGGCGGGGACTAGCGGGCATGAGCAGTTCTTC. Full variable domain (remainder filled in from reference TRBV5-1 and TRBJ2-1): KAGVTQTPRYLIKTRGQQVTLSCSPISGHRSVSWYQQTPGQGLQFLFEYFSETQRNKGNFPGRFSGRQFSNSRSEMNVSTLELGDSALYLCASSLAGTSGHEQFFGPGTRLTVL.

The CDR3 DNA reads TGTGCCAGCACGTTATTGCCCGGGGGTCGAGGCTACACCTTC. It yields the protein CASTLLPGGRGYTF. V and J are TRBV19 and TRBJ1-2, with D possibly matching TRBD1 (5 bases). CDR1 and CDR2 from the germline V gene are LNHDA and SQIVND (reference sequence). CDR3 size: 14 residues. Trimming removed 9 bases from V and 8 bases from J, with 22 bases in between.

The CDR3 here is CASSGPARYNEQFF. CDR3 DNA sequence: TGTGCCAGCAGTGGACCCGCGAGGTACAATGAGCAGTTCTTC. This chain links TRBV6-1 with TRBJ2-1; no reliable D call. CDR3 length equals 14 residues. CDR1 and CDR2 from the germline V gene are MNHNS and SASEGT. V lost 4 bases and J 4 bases, leaving 11 bases between the germline ends.

This sequence joins TRBV5-1 and TRBJ1-2, with 11 bases lining up with TRBD1. Germline-derived CDR1 and CDR2 are SGHRS and YFSETQ. V shed 6 bases, J shed 4 bases, and the junction held 11 bases outside the gene matches. The CDR3 runs 16 residues. The CDR3 reads CASTLGQGAGGYGYTF. CDR3 in DNA: TGCGCCAGCACCCTCGGACAGGGGGCAGGAGGCTATGGCTACACCTTC.

The sample holds one count of this clone. The J gene is TRBJ2-3, the V gene TRBV9, with D perhaps matching TRBD2 (6 bases). In germline, CDR1 is SGDLS, CDR2 YYNGEE. The CDR3 spans 13 residues. The ends were cut back, 5 bases at V and 1 base at J, with 8 bases in the middle. Here the CDR3 DNA reads TGTGCCAGCAGGGGAGGTCGCACAGATACGCAGTATTTT. This sequence encodes CASRGGRTDTQYF.

CDR3 protein: CASSPDRDTEAFF. In DNA, the CDR3 is TGTGCCAGTAGTCCGGACAGGGACACTGAAGCTTTCTTT. The V and J genes are TRBV19 and TRBJ1-1; 8 bases match TRBD1. V gave up 5 bases and J gave up 3 bases; unmatched junction bases: 2. Germline loops: CDR1 LNHDA, CDR2 SQIVND (reference sequence). This CDR3 is 13 amino acids long.

The V and J genes are TRBV29-1 and TRBJ1-1; a weak D match, TRBD1 (5 bases). The germline V gene has CDR1 SQVTM and CDR2 ANQGSEA. Trimming pared 5 bases from V and 3 bases from J, leaving 10 bases between. This CDR3 has 12 amino acids. The CDR3 sequence: CSVNTGYTEAFF. In DNA form, the CDR3 reads TGCAGCGTTAACACAGGTTACACTGAAGCTTTCTTT.

V is TRBV4-3 and J is TRBJ2-5; the match to TRBD2 covers 8 bases. V gave up 4 bases and J gave up 6 bases; unmatched junction bases: 7. There are 14 residues in the CDR3. Germline CDR1 is LGHNA and CDR2 is YSLEER. The CDR3 loop is CASSLVAGGQTQYF. The CDR3, as DNA: TGCGCCAGCAGCCTGGTGGCGGGGGGTCAGACCCAGTACTTC.

As for this clone: Mismatch with germline at one junction end may stem from a read error. The chain is built from TRBV5-1 and TRBJ1-1, with 10 bases lining up with TRBD1. This CDR3 has 14 residues. Germline CDR1 is SGHRS and CDR2 is YFSETQ. CDR3 protein: CASSLTGGLTEAFF. CDR3 bases: TGTGCCAGCAGCCTGACAGGGGGCTTGACTGAAGCTTTCTTT. The whole variable domain, remainder taken from reference TRBV5-1 and TRBJ1-1, is KAGVTQTPRYLIKTRGQQVTLSCSPISGHRSVSWYQQTPGQGLQFLFEYFSETQRNKGNFPGRFSGRQFSNSRSEMNVSTLELGDSALYLCASSLTGGLTEAFFGQGTRLTVV.

This chain joins TRBV5-5 and TRBJ1-3; D gene uncertain. V was shortened by 0 bases and J by 4 bases, with 5 bases between the two germline ends. This CDR3 is 13 amino acids long. Per germline, CDR1 SGHKS and CDR2 YYEKEE (reference sequence). The CDR3 DNA reads TGTGCCAGCAGCTTGGACAGAGGAAACACCATATATTTT. Residues: CASSLDRGNTIYF.

This clone has just one count. The junction does not match germline at one end; this may be a read error. The V call is TRBV7-3, the J call TRBJ2-3; weak D call: TRBD1 (6 bases). CDR1 and CDR2 (germline): SGHTA, FQGTGA. This CDR3 has 18 residues. The CDR3 region is CASSSPPPTGWGTDTQYF. The CDR3 DNA follows: TGTGCCAGTAGCTCCCCCCCTCCTACAGGGTGGGGCACAGATACGCAGTATTTT.

The chain combines TRBV6-5 with TRBJ1-4; weak D call: TRBD1 (5 bases). The CDR3 runs 15 residues. V was cut by 7 bases and J by 8 bases, with 20 bases left in between. Germline-derived CDR1 and CDR2 are MNHEY and SVGAGI. CDR3 nucleotide sequence: TGTGCCAGCACTAAACTCGGAGCCCGACAGGAAAAACTGTTTTTT. Residues: CASTKLGARQEKLFF.

A single count supports this clone. The chain couples TRBV9 to TRBJ2-7; TRBD2 aligns across 12 bases. Germline lookup yields CDR1 SGDLS and CDR2 YYNGEE. CDR3 length equals 14 residues. The trim removed 3 bases at V and 4 bases at J, leaving 2 bases unmatched. The CDR3 loop reads CASSGGLAGYEQYF. In DNA, the CDR3 is TGTGCCAGCAGCGGTGGACTAGCGGGATACGAGCAGTACTTC.

Regarding this clone: Compared with germline, one end of the junction differs, possibly owing to a read error. Distinct nucleotide sequences in the sample also encode this CDR3. The rearrangement uses TRBV10-1 and TRBJ2-5, with D perhaps matching TRBD1 (8 bases). This CDR3 is 13 amino acids long. Germline CDR1 and CDR2: WNHNN and SYGVQD (reference sequence). The CDR3 DNA reads TGCGCCAGCAGTCGCACAGGGGGGGAGACTCAGTACTTC. It encodes CASSRTGGETQYF.

The chain couples TRBV29-1 to TRBJ1-5, with 9 bases that match TRBD1. The CDR3 runs to 16 residues. The V gene's germline CDR1 is SQVTM and CDR2 ANQGSEA. V lost 6 bases to trimming and J lost 2 bases; unmatched junction nucleotides: 11. The CDR3 loop reads CSVLGQGNSGNQPQHF. CDR3 in DNA: TGCAGCGTCCTCGGACAGGGGAACAGCGGCAATCAGCCCCAGCATTTT.

This rearrangement joins TRBV7-6 to TRBJ2-1; 15 bases are shared with TRBD2. Germline V gene data show CDR1 as SGHVS and CDR2 as FNYEAQ. With V trimmed by 5 bases and J by 4 bases, 12 bases remained unmatched. The CDR3 is made up of 19 amino acids. In DNA, the CDR3 is TGTGCCAGCAGCCCTACTGGGACTAGCGGGAGGTACTCGTACAATGAGCAGTTCTTC. Amino acid sequence: CASSPTGTSGRYSYNEQFF.

V is TRBV7-6 and J is TRBJ2-7, with 11 bases lining up with TRBD1. V lost 1 base, J lost 8 bases, and 7 bases stayed unmatched. The CDR3 totals 15 residues. The germline gives CDR1 SGHVS, CDR2 FNYEAQ. CDR3 sequence reads: CASSLVGTGGSKQYF. DNA for the CDR3: TGTGCCAGCAGCTTAGTCGGGACAGGGGGAAGTAAGCAGTACTTC.

The chain carries TRBV30 and TRBJ2-7; D not resolved. Germline values: CDR1 GTSNPN, CDR2 SVGIG (reference sequence). The CDR3 has 13 amino acids. Trimming left V 0 bases short and J 5 bases short, with 11 bases between. The CDR3 nucleotides read TGTGCCTGGAGTGTACGACCGAGCGACGAGCAGTACTTC. Translating it yields CAWSVRPSDEQYF. The complete variable domain, with remaining parts taken from reference TRBV30 and TRBJ2-7, reads SQTIHQWPATLVQPVGSPLSLECTVEGTSNPNLYWYRQAAGRGLQLLFYSVGIGQISSEVPQNLSASRPQDRQFILSSKKLLLSDSGFYLCAWSVRPSDEQYFGPGTRLTVT.

V is TRBV19 and J is TRBJ2-1; D remains unclear. The CDR3 length is 13 residues. V gave up 5 bases and J gave up 2 bases, with 7 bases separating them. Germline assignment: CDR1 LNHDA and CDR2 SQIVND (reference sequence). The CDR3 DNA sequence: TGTGCCAGTAGTTCCACGGCCTACAATGAGCAGTTCTTC. This sequence encodes CASSSTAYNEQFF.

This sequence joins TRBV5-5 and TRBJ2-5, with 7 bases that match TRBD1. V shed 4 bases, J shed 5 bases, and the junction held 8 bases outside the gene matches. This CDR3 region has 14 residues. Germline V gene sequence: CDR1 SGHKS, CDR2 YYEKEE (reference sequence). The CDR3 reads CASSPLTGWETQYF. Written as DNA, the CDR3 is TGTGCCAGCAGCCCCTTGACAGGGTGGGAGACCCAGTACTTC.

The J gene is TRBJ2-3, the V gene TRBV6-5; 12 bases fit TRBD2. Per germline, CDR1 MNHEY and CDR2 SVGAGI. The CDR3 spans 15 residues. The V segment lost 2 bases and the J segment 5 bases; nucleotides outside the gene matches: 2. The CDR3 DNA sequence: TGTGCCAGCAGTTACGGGGGACTAGCGGGAGATACGCAGTATTTT. The encoded protein is CASSYGGLAGDTQYF.

This chain joins TRBV9 and TRBJ2-3; D perhaps matches TRBD1 (6 bases). The CDR3 has 14 residues. The germline gives CDR1 SGDLS, CDR2 YYNGEE. Deletions cut 0 bases from V and 4 bases from J, with 9 bases between. CDR3 amino acids: CASSVGQGPDTQYF. CDR3 DNA: TGTGCCAGCAGCGTAGGTCAGGGGCCAGATACGCAGTATTTT.

J is TRBJ2-5 and V is TRBV5-1; 8 bases agree with TRBD2. The J segment lost 4 bases and the V segment lost 7 bases, leaving 12 bases of the junction unmatched. The CDR3 contains 15 residues. The germline CDR1 and CDR2 sequences are SGHRS and YFSETQ. The CDR3, as DNA: TGCGCCAGCTATCGGGCGGACGGGAGGGGAGAGACCCAGTACTTC. Its protein is CASYRADGRGETQYF.

The rearrangement links TRBV6-1 to TRBJ1-1; 9 nucleotides agree with TRBD1. This CDR3 is 14 amino acids long. The germline V gene has CDR1 MNHNS and CDR2 SASEGT. The V segment lost 2 bases and the J segment 10 bases; nucleotides outside the gene matches: 8. CDR3 residues: CASSEIVQGAGAFF. Written as DNA, the CDR3 is TGTGCCAGCAGTGAAATAGTACAGGGGGCTGGAGCTTTCTTT.

Points on this clone: At one of its ends the junction is not consistent with the germline gene, which may arise from a read error. The same CDR3 is also encoded by other DNA sequences in this sample. The chain links TRBV10-3 to TRBJ1-1, with D maybe TRBD1 (5 bases). CDR3 length: 13 amino acids. Germline CDR1 ENHRY, CDR2 SYGVKD. The CDR3 sequence: CAISEVGVAEAFF. The CDR3 DNA is TGTGCCATCAGTGAGGTAGGGGTGGCTGAAGCTTTCTTC.

The chain recombines TRBV7-9 with TRBJ2-2; 7 bases are shared with TRBD1. With V trimmed by 2 bases and J by 5 bases, 8 bases remained unmatched. Germline CDR1 SEHNR, CDR2 FQNEAQ (reference sequence). The CDR3 length is 16 residues. CDR3 DNA sequence: TGTGCCAGCAGCTTAAGACAGGGTGGAACGACCGGGGAGCTGTTTTTT. Protein: CASSLRQGGTTGELFF.